The 23 T cell receptor beta chains in this list originate from one sample, sequenced in a study of radiotherapy plus CTLA-4 blockade in lung cancer listed by TCRdb under 2018. The library came from the immunoSEQ multiplex PCR assay. TCRdb holds this immuneACCESS table with in-frame rearrangements only. Some clones are missing; in checked studies, unresolved V genes explain under half, and the rest has no known cause. The sample has some 62,000 clones on record, approximately 80% of them singletons. The ten largest clones capture approximately 4% of the sample. The sample in question was peripheral blood, obtained from a patient treated with radiotherapy plus ipilimumab. The origin of the receptors is a human donor with non-small cell lung cancer who had a complete response to radiotherapy plus ipilimumab.

The chain employs TRBV6-5 and TRBJ2-3; 7 nucleotides line up with TRBD2. Germline CDR1 is MNHEY and CDR2 is SVGAGI. This CDR3 comprises 13 residues. V trimming: 4 bases; J trimming: 3 bases; junction bases outside the gene matches: 1. The DNA for the CDR3 is TGTGCCAGCAGTTGGGGGGGTACAGATACGCAGTATTTT. This translates into CASSWGGTDTQYF.

CDR3 nucleotides: TGTGCCAGCAGCTTAGTTCAGGGGAGGGAGGCTTTCTTT. Amino acids: CASSLVQGREAFF. The gene calls are TRBV7-9 and TRBJ1-1, with a weak D call TRBD1 (6 bases). CDR3 length equals 13 residues. Per germline, CDR1 SEHNR and CDR2 FQNEAQ (reference sequence). V was cut by 1 base and J by 11 bases, with 14 bases left in between.

This clone has only a few counts. The chain has TRBV10-3 and TRBJ1-6; D not certain. Per the germline V gene, CDR1 is ENHRY and CDR2 is SYGVKD. The CDR3 totals 13 residues. Trimming stripped 10 bases from V and 11 bases from J, with 18 bases between. CDR3 bases: TGTGCCACCCAGCGAGGGATGTCGACACCCCTCCACTTT. Translated, it gives CATQRGMSTPLHF.

The chain employs TRBV15 and TRBJ1-1, with D unresolved. The CDR3 contains 13 residues. Trimming pared 0 bases from V and 4 bases from J, leaving 6 bases between. CDR1 is LNHNV, CDR2 YYDKDF, per germline (reference sequence). Here the CDR3 DNA reads TGTGCCACCAGCAGAGATCTAGCCACTGAAGCTTTCTTT. Its protein is CATSRDLATEAFF.

The chain uses TRBV4-1 and TRBJ1-2; D is unresolved. Trimming pared 1 base from V and 6 bases from J, leaving 9 bases between. There are 13 residues in the CDR3. Germline V CDR1 and CDR2: MGHRA, YSYEKL. CDR3: CASSQGRGDGYTF. For the CDR3, the DNA is TGCGCCAGCAGCCAAGGTCGTGGAGATGGCTACACCTTC.

This chain links TRBV4-1 with TRBJ1-4; D remains ambiguous. Germline CDR1 and CDR2: MGHRA and YSYEKL. Between the trimmed V and J ends, which lost 4 bases and 3 bases, there was a span of 6 bases. The CDR3 covers 13 residues. In nucleotides, the CDR3 is TGCGCCAGCAGCCGGGTCCCTAATGAAAAACTGTTTTTT. Its protein product is CASSRVPNEKLFF.

J is TRBJ2-7 and V is TRBV9; D is uncertain. The germline gives CDR1 SGDLS, CDR2 YYNGEE. V was cut by 4 bases and J by 3 bases, with 14 bases left in between. CDR3 length: 14 amino acids. The CDR3 sequence is CASSPRDRNYEQYF. CDR3 DNA sequence: TGTGCCAGCAGCCCCCGCGACCGGAACTACGAGCAGTACTTC.

The chain uses TRBV15 and TRBJ1-1, with D unclear. There are 13 residues in the CDR3. Looked up from germline, CDR1 is LNHNV and CDR2 is YYDKDF (reference sequence). V was cut by 0 bases and J by 6 bases, with 8 bases left in between. CDR3 nucleotides: TGTGCCACCAGCAGAGATCTGGGCGCTGAAGCTTTCTTT. Protein: CATSRDLGAEAFF.

V usage is TRBV6-5 and J usage is TRBJ2-2; D not certain. This CDR3 is built from 12 residues. V was cut by 0 bases and J by 8 bases, with 4 bases left in between. CDR1 and CDR2 (germline): MNHEY, SVGAGI. The CDR3: CASSYSGGELFF. CDR3 coding DNA: TGTGCCAGCAGTTACTCCGGGGGGGAGCTGTTTTTT.

The chain joins TRBV7-2 to TRBJ1-5; D unclear. The V end was cut by 3 bases, the J end by 4 bases, with 4 bases between. The CDR3 spans 12 residues. CDR1 and CDR2 from the germline V gene are SGHTA and FQGNSA. CDR3 loop: CASSLMNQPQHF. The CDR3 DNA sequence: TGTGCCAGCAGCTTGATGAATCAGCCCCAGCATTTT.

This clone showed up just a few times. The V call is TRBV4-3, the J call TRBJ1-1; TRBD1 might be the D (6 bases). This CDR3 has 15 residues. Germline V gene sequence: CDR1 LGHNA, CDR2 YSLEER. The V gene lost 4 bases and the J gene lost 6 bases, with 18 bases spanning the gap. The CDR3 bases are TGCGCCAGCAGCCGAGATTCCGGGGGCAGGCCTGAAGCTTTCTTT. Translation gives CASSRDSGGRPEAFF.

The genes are TRBV9 and TRBJ2-3, with 8 nucleotides matching TRBD2. CDR3 length equals 12 residues. Germline CDR1 is SGDLS and CDR2 is YYNGEE. With V trimmed by 3 bases and J by 7 bases, 1 base remained unmatched. DNA of the CDR3: TGTGCCAGCAGCGCGGGGGGGAATACGCAGTATTTT. Its protein is CASSAGGNTQYF.

The chain employs TRBV11-2 and TRBJ1-3; D gene ambiguous. The CDR3 length is 14 residues. From germline, CDR1 is SGHAT and CDR2 FQNNGV. V lost 6 bases and J 0 bases, leaving 9 bases between the germline ends. The CDR3 region is CASRPAYSGNTIYF. DNA of the CDR3: TGTGCCAGCAGGCCGGCGTACTCTGGAAACACCATATATTTT. Supplemented by reference TRBV11-2 and TRBJ1-3, the full variable domain reads EAGVAQSPRYKIIEKRQSVAFWCNPISGHATLYWYQQILGQGPKLLIQFQNNGVVDDSQLPKDRFSAERLKGVDSTLKIQPAKLEDSAVYLCASRPAYSGNTIYFGEGSWLTVV.

The DNA of the CDR3 is TGTGCCTGGAGTGTACTCTTGGATTCCGGGGAGCTGTTTTTT. Amino acid sequence: CAWSVLLDSGELFF. The V gene is TRBV30, the J gene TRBJ2-2; D is unresolved. From germline, CDR1 is GTSNPN and CDR2 SVGIG (reference sequence). Trimming cost V 0 bases and J 6 bases, with 11 bases left between them. This CDR3 comprises 14 residues.

This chain uses TRBV19 with TRBJ1-3; D is undetermined. The germline V gene has CDR1 LNHDA and CDR2 SQIVND (reference sequence). Trimming took off 7 bases at V and 4 bases at J, with 11 bases between the two ends. This CDR3 region has 13 residues. CDR3 residues: CASKGEAGNTIYF. CDR3 DNA sequence: TGTGCCAGTAAGGGCGAGGCGGGAAACACCATATATTTT.

This clone was observed once. The chain uses TRBV6-6 and TRBJ2-2, with a possible D match to TRBD1 (5 bases). Germline V gives CDR1 MNHNY, CDR2 SVGAGI (reference sequence). V was trimmed by 6 bases and J by 1 base, leaving 12 bases between them. The length of the CDR3 is 15 residues. CDR3 loop: CASRRQGRNTGELFF. CDR3 nucleotides: TGTGCCAGCAGGAGGCAGGGCCGGAACACCGGGGAGCTGTTTTTT.

CDR3 protein: CASSPGLAGDRSYEQYV. The CDR3, as DNA: TGCGCCAGCAGCCCGGGACTAGCGGGAGACCGCTCCTACGAGCAGTACGTC. The rearrangement links TRBV5-1 to TRBJ2-7; 14 nucleotides match TRBD2. Germline assignment: CDR1 SGHRS and CDR2 YFSETQ. CDR3 length equals 17 residues. The V gene end was trimmed by 4 bases and the J gene end by 0 bases; junction bases not matched to a gene: 6.

A few counts support this clone. The V and J genes are TRBV10-1 and TRBJ2-3, with a possible D match to TRBD1 (5 bases). The CDR3 is 15 amino acids. The V gene lost 8 bases and the J gene lost 3 bases, with 18 bases spanning the gap. The germline gives CDR1 WNHNN, CDR2 SYGVQD (reference sequence). The CDR3, as DNA: TGCGCCAGCGCTCAAGGGGCAGTTGGGACAGATACGCAGTATTTT. Protein: CASAQGAVGTDTQYF.

This chain connects TRBV11-3 to TRBJ1-1; TRBD1 matches at 8 bases. Germline lookup yields CDR1 SGHNT and CDR2 YENEEA. This CDR3 contains 15 residues. V lost 4 bases and J lost 0; bases outside the gene matches: 4. The CDR3 sequence: CASSSGGQVNTEAFF. The CDR3 nucleotides read TGTGCCAGCAGCTCAGGGGGCCAGGTGAACACTGAAGCTTTCTTT.

In its sample, this clone was seen a few times. The chain combines TRBV29-1 with TRBJ2-1, with D perhaps matching TRBD1 (6 bases). V lost 4 bases to trimming and J lost 12 bases, with 16 bases between them. CDR1 and CDR2 (germline): SQVTM, ANQGSEA. The CDR3 is 12 amino acids. CDR3 coding DNA: TGCAGCGTTGGTCAGGGGCCCCCGGGGCAGTTCTTC. This sequence encodes CSVGQGPPGQFF.

The V and J genes are TRBV7-2 and TRBJ1-1; D remains ambiguous. The V end was cut by 1 base, the J end by 5 bases, with 8 bases between. The CDR3 runs 13 residues. CDR1 and CDR2 from the germline V gene are SGHTA and FQGNSA. The chain's CDR3 is CASSLDQGTEAFF. The CDR3, as DNA: TGTGCCAGCAGCTTAGATCAAGGTACTGAAGCTTTCTTT.

Worth noting for this clone: Its ends do not fully match the called genes, so a read error is possible. The chain links TRBV6-1 to TRBJ1-5; D gene unclear. The germline CDR1 and CDR2 sequences are MNHNS and SASEGT. The CDR3 is 14 amino acids. The CDR3 reads CASREASSNQPQHF. The CDR3 region has the DNA TGTGCCAGCAGGGAAGCAAGTAGCAATCAGCCCCAGCATTTT.

This chain uses TRBV7-7 with TRBJ2-3; D remains ambiguous. The CDR3 is made up of 12 amino acids. The germline V gene has CDR1 SSHAT and CDR2 FNYEAQ (reference sequence). The CDR3 coding sequence is TGTGCTAGATTCTTCTGGGGTGGAACGCAGTATTTT. Its translation is CARFFWGGTQYF.